This T cell receptor (beta chain) was captured in a study of control samples from healthy donors and cancer patients. Sequenced by immunoSEQ multiplex PCR; TCRdb stores in-frame clones only, minus some. The sample lists roughly 130,000 clones, approximately 94% seen once, with approximately 1.7% in the top ten. Per germline, CDR1 SGHVS and CDR2 FNYEAQ. The CDR3 is 16 residues long. On this clone: A much bigger clone sits one base away, suggesting this may be a read error.

This sequence originates from a man aged 45-65 years with head and neck cancer. What was sequenced was PBMCs. The chain combines TRBV7-6 with TRBJ2-1, with 10 positions matching TRBD1. The CDR3 DNA reads as TGTACCAGCAGCTTAGGAGGGACAGGGGTGGGCAATGAGCAGTTCTTC. Translated, it gives CTSSLGGTGVGNEQFF.